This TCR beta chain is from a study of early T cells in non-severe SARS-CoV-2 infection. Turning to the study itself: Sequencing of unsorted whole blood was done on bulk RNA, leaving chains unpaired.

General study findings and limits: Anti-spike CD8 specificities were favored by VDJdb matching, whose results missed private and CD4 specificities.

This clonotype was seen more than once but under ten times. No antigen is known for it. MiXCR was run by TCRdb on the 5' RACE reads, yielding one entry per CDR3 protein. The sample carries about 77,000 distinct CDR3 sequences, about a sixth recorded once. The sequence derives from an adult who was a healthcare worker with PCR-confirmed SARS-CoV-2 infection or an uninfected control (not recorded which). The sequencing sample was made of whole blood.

The CDR3 here is CSAPDREDRSVNEQFF. For the CDR3, the DNA is TGCAGCGCCCCCGACAGGGAGGATCGTAGTGTCAATGAGCAGTTCTTC. The J gene is TRBJ2-1, the V gene TRBV29-1; D possibly corresponds to TRBD1 (7 bases). This CDR3 has 16 amino acids. V lost 7 bases to trimming and J lost 6 bases, with 25 bases between them. CDR1 is SQVTM and CDR2 is ANQGSEA in the germline V gene.